What follows describes a single T cell receptor (beta chain). The antigen remains undetermined. Measured with immunoSEQ multiplex PCR; TCRdb has only the in-frame clones, and not every one. Counted here are tens of thousands of clones, about 93% occurring once; the ten biggest clones make up approximately 3.9%. The sample is drawn from a study of PD-1 blockade in classical Hodgkin lymphoma. Study findings and constraints: Why repertoires differed is undefined; disease activity or prior therapy possibly contributed. According to reports, newly diagnosed patients had lower baseline TCR diversity than healthy donors, and relapsed/refractory patients had lower baseline TCR diversity still.

Time point reported: newly diagnosed, previously untreated cHL patient sample. The authors compared against newly diagnosed, untreated classical Hodgkin lymphoma PBMCs. Material: peripheral blood mononuclear cells (PBMCs). This TCR came from a human donor with classical Hodgkin lymphoma.

Here the CDR3 reads CASPPPPLAGAGGDEQFF. The CDR3 bases are TGTGCCAGTCCTCCTCCCCCGCTAGCGGGAGCGGGGGGGGATGAGCAGTTCTTC. J is TRBJ2-1 and V is TRBV19; 10 positions match TRBD2. The CDR3 is made up of 18 amino acids. V was clipped by 8 bases and J by 8 bases; unmatched bases: 21. Germline V gives CDR1 LNHDA, CDR2 SQIVND (reference sequence).